These 5 T cell receptor beta chains were sequenced from one sample in a study of T cell responses to AZD1222 COVID-19 vaccine listed by TCRdb under 2021. According to the study, the label for this sample's time point signals: baseline before first vaccination. Library generation was performed with the immunoSEQ multiplex PCR assay. TCRdb provides this immuneACCESS table in a form limited to in-frame rearrangements. Some clones are lacking; in checked studies, under half of them reflect an unresolved V gene, and why the rest are absent is not known. This sample is represented by roughly 100,000 clones; approximately 88% of them were singletons. The top ten clonotypes cover roughly 2.7% of the sample. The sample was peripheral blood, taken on day 0 of AZD1222 vaccination. These receptors were obtained from an adult in good health.

This chain connects TRBV15 to TRBJ2-3; 9 bases are shared with TRBD1. The germline V gene has CDR1 LNHNV and CDR2 YYDKDF (reference sequence). CDR3 length: 16 residues. The V and J ends lost 0 bases and 3 bases, in that order; junction bases with no gene match: 4. In DNA form, the CDR3 reads TGTGCCACCAGCAGAGATCAACAGGGGGCAACAGATACGCAGTATTTT. Its translation: CATSRDQQGATDTQYF.

The J gene is TRBJ1-2, the V gene TRBV19; TRBD1 matches at 7 bases. Germline CDR1 is LNHDA and CDR2 is SQIVND (reference sequence). The junction had 14 bases not matched to a gene; V was cut back by 5 bases and J by 5 bases. The CDR3 sequence is 16 residues long. The CDR3 coding sequence is TGTGCCAGTAGTTTTTCGGGGACAGTCAGGAATTATGGCTACACCTTC. Translating it yields CASSFSGTVRNYGYTF.

This clone was observed a few times. The chain couples TRBV10-3 to TRBJ1-2, with D possibly matching TRBD1 (5 bases). V dropped 1 base and J dropped 6 bases, with 18 bases sitting between them. Looked up from germline, CDR1 is ENHRY and CDR2 is SYGVKD. This CDR3 region has 16 residues. This CDR3 reads CAISEFGGRGADGYTF. The CDR3 region has the DNA TGTGCCATCAGTGAGTTCGGGGGACGGGGTGCGGATGGCTACACCTTC.

The genes are TRBV7-2 and TRBJ1-1; TRBD1 agrees at 8 bases. The CDR3 totals 14 residues. Germline loops: CDR1 SGHTA, CDR2 FQGNSA. With V trimmed by 4 bases and J by 0 bases, 1 base remained unmatched. CDR3 sequence: CASSSQGVNTEAFF. In nucleotides, the CDR3 is TGTGCCAGCAGCTCACAGGGGGTGAACACTGAAGCTTTCTTT.

Remarks on this clone: Relative to the germline gene, one junction end is altered; a read error may explain this. The chain employs TRBV6-1 and TRBJ1-6, with D unclear. Germline loops: CDR1 MNHNS, CDR2 SASEGT. This CDR3 spans 13 amino acids. DNA for the CDR3: TGTGCCAGCGGTGAAGGTGGTTATTCACCCCTCCACTTT. Translating gives CASGEGGYSPLHF.